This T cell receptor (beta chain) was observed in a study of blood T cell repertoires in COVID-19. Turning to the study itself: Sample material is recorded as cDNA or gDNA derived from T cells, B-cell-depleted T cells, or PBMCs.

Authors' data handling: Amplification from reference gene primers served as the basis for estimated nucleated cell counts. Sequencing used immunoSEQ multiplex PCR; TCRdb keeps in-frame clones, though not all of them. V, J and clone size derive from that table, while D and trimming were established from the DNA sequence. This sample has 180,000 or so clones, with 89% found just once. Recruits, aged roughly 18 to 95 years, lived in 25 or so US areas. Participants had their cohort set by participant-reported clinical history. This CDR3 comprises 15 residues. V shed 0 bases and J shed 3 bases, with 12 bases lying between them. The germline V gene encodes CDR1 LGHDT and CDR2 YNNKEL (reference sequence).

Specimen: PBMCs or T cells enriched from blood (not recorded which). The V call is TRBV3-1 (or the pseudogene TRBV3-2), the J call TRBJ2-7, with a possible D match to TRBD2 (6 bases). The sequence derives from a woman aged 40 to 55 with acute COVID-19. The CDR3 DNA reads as TGTGCCAGCAGCCAAGAATGGCGGGATTTCTACGAGCAGTACTTC. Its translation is CASSQEWRDFYEQYF.